The TCR beta chain described here comes from a study of glioma-infiltrating T cells. Whole-study findings and limits: Above-expected tissue-blood divergence occurred in all gliomas, most in low-grade ones.

TCR alpha and beta CDR3 regions were amplified from RNA using iRepertoire nested multiplex PCR. Tissue mRNA or PBMC total RNA, about 95-450 ng, went into one-step reverse transcription and amplification. MiXCR, run by TCRdb on the multiplex PCR reads, gives a single entry per CDR3 protein. The sample records under 150,000 distinct CDR3 sequences, 20% to 25% being singletons. Trimming stripped 4 bases from V and 5 bases from J, with 9 bases between. The CDR3 sequence is 13 residues long. The germline gives CDR1 SGHTA, CDR2 FQGNSA. There are many counts of this clonotype. Its antigen is as yet unknown. Sequencing was performed on glioma tissue, nonneoplastic brain tissue, or PBMCs (not recorded which). This chain links TRBV7-2 with TRBJ1-5; D may be TRBD1 (6 bases). The TCR was taken from a human donor with low-grade glioma or glioblastoma, undergoing nonglioma brain surgery, or in good health (not recorded which). The CDR3 DNA is TGTGCCAGCAGCTACAGGGTTGATCAGCCCCAGCATTTT. Translated, it gives CASSYRVDQPQHF.